These 19 T cell receptor beta chains were all obtained from the same sample, sequenced in a study of identical twins (dated by TCRdb to the mid-2010s). Library preparation employed 5' RACE. Sequenced on an Illumina HiSeq 2000. TCRdb itself trimmed the public reads at Q25 with fastp, ran MiXCR and retained productive beta chains. One record per CDR3 amino acid sequence lists the most common genes and DNA. The sample table contains 450,000 or so distinct CDR3 sequences; only one count was recorded for about 14% of them. The ten largest clones take up 0.4% to 0.55% of the sample. This same sample was also part of a study on yellow fever vaccine responses in identical twins.

Source material: CD4+ T cells sorted from blood. These receptors were obtained from a woman aged 18-29 years in good health.

V and J are TRBV7-9 and TRBJ1-5; TRBD1 is a possible D gene (5 bases). Trimming removed 5 bases at V and 0 bases at J, with 14 bases between. This CDR3 spans 16 amino acids. CDR1 and CDR2 from the germline V gene are SEHNR and FQNEAQ (reference sequence). CDR3 sequence reads: CASSTQGGDSNQPQHF. DNA of the CDR3: TGTGCCAGCAGCACCCAGGGAGGGGATAGCAATCAGCCCCAGCATTTT.

V gene TRBV29-1 combines with J gene TRBJ1-1; weak D call: TRBD1 (6 bases). Germline CDR1 and CDR2: SQVTM and ANQGSEA. The germline V and J ends were trimmed by 4 bases and 1 base, with 10 bases remaining between them. CDR3 length: 13 amino acids. CDR3 sequence: CSVAGTPNTEAFF. The DNA for the CDR3 is TGCAGCGTTGCAGGGACACCGAACACTGAAGCTTTCTTT.

The chain combines TRBV20-1 with TRBJ2-7, with 9 bases that match TRBD2. The CDR3 totals 16 residues. The germline gives CDR1 DFQATT, CDR2 SNEGSKA (reference sequence). V was clipped by 0 bases and J by 0 bases; unmatched bases: 6. This CDR3 is CSARDVTSGFSYEQYF. In DNA, the CDR3 is TGCAGTGCTAGAGATGTAACTAGCGGGTTCTCCTACGAGCAGTACTTC.

The CDR3 sequence: CASSIGSSYEQYF. The CDR3 DNA follows: TGCGCCTCCTCAATCGGGAGCTCCTACGAGCAGTACTTC. The chain employs TRBV10-1 and TRBJ2-7, with a tentative D call TRBD2 (6 bases). Germline CDR1 and CDR2: WNHNN and SYGVQD (reference sequence). The CDR3 length is 13 residues. V lost 11 bases and J lost 0, with 14 bases in between.

CDR3 DNA sequence: TGTGCCAGCTTCCCTCAGTGGCAGGGCGCCTACAATGAGCAGTTCTTC. It yields the protein CASFPQWQGAYNEQFF. The rearrangement uses TRBV28 and TRBJ2-1; D may be TRBD1 (5 bases). CDR3 size: 16 residues. V lost 8 bases to trimming and J lost 2 bases, with 19 bases between them. Germline CDR1 MDHEN, CDR2 SYDVKM.

This clonotype was seen a few times. This rearrangement joins TRBV6-5 to TRBJ2-4; a possible D gene is TRBD1 (6 bases). V gave up 4 bases and J gave up 5 bases, with 15 bases separating them. CDR1 and CDR2 (germline): MNHEY, SVGAGI. The CDR3 totals 15 residues. DNA of the CDR3: TGTGCCAGCAGTTTCACAGGGTACGGGGAAAACATTCAGTACTTC. Translating gives CASSFTGYGENIQYF.

This clonotype has only a few counts. The gene calls are TRBV5-5 and TRBJ2-3; perhaps TRBD2 as D (6 bases). The CDR3 has 16 residues. V was clipped by 1 base and J by 0 bases, with 12 bases between them. Germline lookup yields CDR1 SGHKS and CDR2 YYEKEE (reference sequence). The CDR3 here is CASSLLGGTSTDTQYF. The CDR3 DNA follows: TGTGCCAGCAGCTTGCTGGGCGGGACGAGCACAGATACGCAGTATTTT.

The gene calls are TRBV6-2 or TRBV6-3 and TRBJ2-7; 9 positions agree with TRBD1. Per germline, CDR1 MNHEY and CDR2 SVGEGT. V shed 4 bases, J shed 0 bases, and the junction held 10 bases outside the gene matches. The CDR3 is 17 amino acids. This CDR3 is CASSFPIRDRASYEQYF. CDR3 nucleotide sequence: TGTGCCAGCAGTTTCCCCATCCGGGACAGGGCCTCCTACGAGCAGTACTTC.

Ten or more counts support this clonotype. CDR3 in DNA: TGCAGTGCCCGAAGGACTAGCGGGATATACAATGAGCAGTTCTTC. Translating gives CSARRTSGIYNEQFF. This rearrangement joins TRBV20-1 to TRBJ2-1; 12 bases map to TRBD2. This CDR3 spans 15 amino acids. Losses at the gene ends were 6 bases for V and 4 bases for J; bases not matched to a gene: 7. Germline V gives CDR1 DFQATT, CDR2 SNEGSKA (reference sequence).

J is TRBJ2-1 and V is TRBV12-5, with TRBD2 identical over 8 bases. V dropped 7 bases and J dropped 9; count of bases not matched to a gene: 8. The CDR3 has 13 amino acids. Per germline, CDR1 LGHNT and CDR2 FRNRAP. The CDR3 loop reads CASALTGGGEQFF. DNA of the CDR3: TGTGCTAGTGCCCTGACGGGGGGGGGTGAGCAGTTCTTC.

The gene calls are TRBV5-1 and TRBJ2-1, with 7 bases lining up with TRBD2. The CDR3 spans 14 residues. The germline V gene has CDR1 SGHRS and CDR2 YFSETQ. V lost 1 base to trimming and J lost 10 bases; unmatched junction nucleotides: 8. The CDR3 DNA is TGCGCCAGCAGCTTGCAACTAGCGAGGTTGGAGCAGTTCTTC. It translates to CASSLQLARLEQFF.

The chain has TRBV7-8 and TRBJ2-7; possible D gene TRBD1, 6 bases. The CDR3 has 16 residues. Germline CDR1 is SGHVS and CDR2 is FQNEAQ. The V end lost 2 bases, the J end lost 0 bases, and 14 bases lay between the germline ends. CDR3 residues: CASSLRTAQSSYEQYF. CDR3 sequence (DNA): TGTGCCAGCAGCTTACGGACAGCCCAGAGCTCCTACGAGCAGTACTTC.

J is TRBJ2-7 and V is TRBV20-1, with D possibly TRBD1 on 6 matching bases. Trimming cost V 6 bases and J 4 bases, with 13 bases left between them. The CDR3 has 12 amino acids. In germline, CDR1 is DFQATT, CDR2 SNEGSKA (reference sequence). The CDR3 sequence: CSAHGDTYEQYF. The DNA of the CDR3 is TGCAGTGCGCACGGGGACACATACGAGCAGTACTTC.

The chain combines TRBV9 with TRBJ2-1, with 13 bases matching TRBD2. The germline CDR1 and CDR2 sequences are SGDLS and YYNGEE. CDR3 length equals 23 residues. Unmatched junction bases numbered 30, after V lost 3 bases and J lost 9 bases. The CDR3: CASSEAGLAGNPHTNHTSSEQFF. CDR3 DNA sequence: TGTGCCAGCAGCGAGGCGGGACTAGCGGGAAATCCTCATACCAACCATACATCTTCTGAGCAGTTCTTC.

The chain couples TRBV15 to TRBJ1-5, with 7 positions matching TRBD1. Germline CDR1 LNHNV, CDR2 YYDKDF (reference sequence). The CDR3 contains 18 residues. Trimming at V came to 0 bases and at J to 0 bases, leaving 8 bases not matched to a gene. In DNA, the CDR3 is TGTGCCACCAGCAGAGATCCGCCAGGGGGGCTTAGCAATCAGCCCCAGCATTTT. Its translation: CATSRDPPGGLSNQPQHF.

The chain recombines TRBV6-1 with TRBJ1-6; 9 bases agree with TRBD1. J lost 7 bases, V lost 11 bases, and 6 bases had no gene match. Germline V CDR1 and CDR2: MNHNS, SASEGT. This CDR3 is built from 13 residues. CDR3 sequence reads: CAARTGENSPLHF. The CDR3 DNA reads TGTGCCGCCAGGACAGGGGAGAATTCACCCCTCCACTTT.

This clonotype was seen more than once but under ten times. The chain employs TRBV14 and TRBJ2-1; 7 bases agree with TRBD2. This CDR3 spans 14 amino acids. J was trimmed by 3 bases and V by 2 bases; bases with no gene match: 1. Looked up from germline, CDR1 is SGHDN and CDR2 is FVKESK. The CDR3 here is CASSQSGVYNEQFF. The CDR3 coding sequence is TGTGCCAGCAGCCAAAGCGGGGTCTACAATGAGCAGTTCTTC.

The chain links TRBV6-1 to TRBJ2-5; 8 nucleotides agree with TRBD1. The CDR3 has 15 amino acids. CDR1 and CDR2 from the germline V gene are MNHNS and SASEGT. The V gene end was trimmed by 6 bases and the J gene end by 4 bases; junction bases not matched to a gene: 10. The CDR3 bases are TGTGCCAGCAGCCAGGCCCGACAGGGGAGAGAGACCCAGTACTTC. It specifies CASSQARQGRETQYF.

The table lists this clonotype with a few counts. V usage is TRBV5-1 and J usage is TRBJ2-2, with 7 nucleotides matching TRBD2. This CDR3 has 14 amino acids. Germline CDR1 reads SGHRS; CDR2 reads YFSETQ. J gave up 4 bases and V 4 bases, and 4 bases lay outside the gene matches. This CDR3 reads CASSGREPTGELFF. The CDR3 region has the DNA TGCGCCAGCAGCGGGAGGGAGCCCACCGGGGAGCTGTTTTTT.